This TCR beta chain comes out of a study of post-analysis software for immune sequencing data. Overall study findings and caveats: Controls showed lower frequencies than patients for five TRBV segments, and TRBV5-6, TRBV5-1 and TRBV20-1 were among these.

Unique molecular identifiers were present in the TCR beta cDNA libraries. Yield was about 500,000 cDNA molecules from approximately 0.91 to 9.4 million T cells. MiXCR was run by TCRdb on the PCR reads, yielding one entry per CDR3 protein. The table records fewer than 600,000 distinct CDR3 sequences, 40% to 55% of them present only once. Points on this clonotype: The antigen remains unidentified.

V shed 6 bases and J shed 8 bases, with 23 bases lying between them. Per germline, CDR1 DFQATT and CDR2 SNEGSKA (reference sequence). This CDR3 comprises 15 residues. This TCR was recovered from a girl between 5 and 17 years old with multiple sclerosis. Material for sequencing was blood. The V and J genes are TRBV20-1 and TRBJ2-1, with D possibly TRBD2 on 5 matching bases. CDR3 sequence: CSAGGLRKRAHEQFF. In nucleotides, the CDR3 is TGCAGTGCAGGAGGACTGCGGAAAAGGGCCCATGAGCAGTTCTTC.